Below, 8 T cell receptor beta chains from the same sample are listed, as sequenced in a study of sequential checkpoint blockade in melanoma. Method: immunoSEQ multiplex PCR; TCRdb's copy keeps in-frame clones and lacks some. This table holds approximately 8,700 clones, nearly 25% found once. Described treatment: randomized to nivolumab then ipilimumab (arm A) or the reverse (arm B). The sample in question was tumor tissue (inferred from file names), obtained from a patient given nivolumab and ipilimumab in sequence. The receptors stem from a human donor with melanoma.

The V call is TRBV7-6, the J call TRBJ2-2; 14 bases agree with TRBD2. CDR1 is SGHVS and CDR2 is FNYEAQ in the germline V gene. The CDR3 is 16 residues long. Trimming removed 5 bases from V and 6 bases from J; junction bases left unmatched: 5. In nucleotides, the CDR3 is TGTGCCAGCAGCAACCGACTAGCGGGAGGGCCCGGGGAGCTGTTTTTT. Its protein is CASSNRLAGGPGELFF.

The chain is built from TRBV23-1 and TRBJ2-7; the D gene is possibly TRBD2 (6 bases). TRBV23-1 is classed as an ORF, of uncertain function. V was cut by 6 bases and J by 6 bases, with 15 bases left in between. The CDR3 has 13 residues. The CDR3 region is CASSLGDGGEQYF. CDR3 coding DNA: TGCGCCAGCAGCTTGGGGGACGGGGGCGAGCAGTACTTC.

At least ten counts were recorded for this clone. The V gene is TRBV6-8, the J gene TRBJ1-2, with TRBD1 matching over 8 bases. The CDR3 has 15 residues. The trim removed 5 bases at V and 3 bases at J, leaving 8 bases unmatched. The germline CDR1 and CDR2 sequences are MNHGY and SAAAGT. CDR3 in DNA: TGTGCCAGCAGTGTGGACAGGGTGGTCTACTATGGCTACACCTTC. This sequence encodes CASSVDRVVYYGYTF.

This clone has ten or more counts. V is TRBV9 and J is TRBJ1-2, with TRBD1 matching over 9 bases. Germline values: CDR1 SGDLS, CDR2 YYNGEE. The length of the CDR3 is 14 residues. Trimming cost V 0 bases and J 7 bases; bases outside gene matches: 4. The CDR3 reads CASSVGTGGSGYTF. The CDR3 coding sequence is TGTGCCAGCAGCGTAGGAACAGGGGGCAGTGGCTACACCTTC. The variable domain in full, with the rest retrieved from reference TRBV9 and TRBJ1-2, is DSGVTQTPKHLITATGQRVTLRCSPRSGDLSVYWYQQSLDQGLQFLIQYYNGEERAKGNILERFSAQQFPDLHSELNLSSLELGDSALYFCASSVGTGGSGYTFGSGTRLTVV.

This clone was observed a handful of times. The chain uses TRBV19 and TRBJ1-5, with 7 bases identical to TRBD1. V was clipped by 7 bases and J by 6 bases; unmatched bases: 9. The germline gives CDR1 LNHDA, CDR2 SQIVND (reference sequence). This CDR3 has 14 residues. CDR3 loop: CASTLTNRGQPQHF. Here the CDR3 DNA reads TGTGCCAGTACCCTCACCAACAGGGGTCAGCCCCAGCATTTT. Full variable domain (outside the CDR3, taken from reference TRBV19 and TRBJ1-5): DGGITQSPKYLFRKEGQNVTLSCEQNLNHDAMYWYRQDPGQGLRLIYYSQIVNDFQKGDIAEGYSVSREKKESFPLTVTSAQKNPTAFYLCASTLTNRGQPQHFGDGTRLSIL.

The rearrangement joins TRBV10-3 to TRBJ2-1, with 12 bases that match TRBD2. The germline gives CDR1 ENHRY, CDR2 SYGVKD. J gave up 9 bases and V 2 bases, and 5 bases lay outside the gene matches. This CDR3 is built from 15 residues. The CDR3 loop is CAISEAGGLAGEQFF. DNA for the CDR3: TGTGCCATCAGTGAGGCCGGGGGACTAGCGGGTGAGCAGTTCTTC.

This clone has only a few counts. The V call is TRBV11-3, the J call TRBJ2-5; 7 bases match TRBD2. Germline assignment: CDR1 SGHNT and CDR2 YENEEA. Trimming took 3 bases from V and 2 from J; bases not matched to a gene: 6. This CDR3 region has 15 residues. The CDR3 sequence: CASSLPGREQETQYF. CDR3 DNA: TGTGCCAGCAGCTTGCCCGGGCGGGAGCAAGAGACCCAGTACTTC.

There are many counts of this clone. The V call is TRBV11-3, the J call TRBJ2-5, with D possibly called TRBD1 or TRBD2 (5 bases each). Germline CDR1 SGHNT, CDR2 YENEEA. V was trimmed by 5 bases and J by 5 bases, leaving 21 bases between them. The CDR3 spans 16 residues. CDR3 protein: CASSQARSGPGETQYF. The DNA for the CDR3 is TGTGCCAGCAGCCAAGCGCGGTCAGGGCCGGGGGAGACCCAGTACTTC.